These 15 T cell receptor beta chains were all obtained from the same sample, sequenced in a study of cytomegalovirus exposure and HLA in healthy donors. Repertoires were generated with immunoSEQ multiplex PCR, while TCRdb's copy carries only in-frame clones and drops some. This table holds about 64,000 clones, 85% to 95% found once. The specimen sequenced was PBMCs. Receptors originate from a woman younger than 35 in good health and CMV-seropositive.

The V and J genes are TRBV28 and TRBJ2-2; the D gene is possibly TRBD2 (5 bases). Germline CDR1 MDHEN, CDR2 SYDVKM. CDR3 size: 16 residues. V shed 7 bases and J shed 1 base, with 16 bases lying between them. The CDR3 is CASIARVGRNTGELFF. CDR3 sequence (DNA): TGTGCCAGCATTGCAAGGGTTGGGAGGAACACCGGGGAGCTGTTTTTT.

This chain links TRBV7-8 with TRBJ2-3; 7 nucleotides match TRBD2. This CDR3 contains 14 residues. With V trimmed by 8 bases and J by 0 bases, 5 bases remained unmatched. The germline gives CDR1 SGHVS, CDR2 FQNEAQ. The CDR3 region is CASVFGGSTDTQYF. For the CDR3, the DNA is TGTGCCAGCGTATTCGGGGGGAGCACAGATACGCAGTATTTT.

This clone was recorded once. The rearrangement joins TRBV9 to TRBJ1-1; 7 bases agree with TRBD1. The germline V gene has CDR1 SGDLS and CDR2 YYNGEE. The length of the CDR3 is 15 residues. V shed 6 bases, J shed 0 bases, and the junction held 8 bases outside the gene matches. CDR3 protein: CASTRQGSMNTEAFF. In DNA form, the CDR3 reads TGTGCCAGCACCCGACAGGGAAGCATGAACACTGAAGCTTTCTTT.

CDR3 residues: CASSHPSRGGPKTGELFF. Here the CDR3 DNA reads TGTGCCAGCAGCCATCCCTCCCGGGGGGGGCCTAAGACCGGGGAGCTGTTTTTT. The chain links TRBV7-6 to TRBJ2-2; 8 bases fit TRBD2. From germline, CDR1 is SGHVS and CDR2 FNYEAQ. The junction had 16 bases not matched to a gene; V was cut back by 5 bases and J by 5 bases. The CDR3 runs 18 residues.

The chain is built from TRBV5-4 and TRBJ2-1, with 7 bases fitting TRBD2. The CDR3 extends over 16 amino acids. Germline V gene data show CDR1 as SGHNT and CDR2 as YYREEE (reference sequence). J lost 1 base, V lost 0 bases, and 4 bases had no gene match. The CDR3 bases are TGTGCCAGCAGCTTGGCCTCAGCGGGGTCCTACAATGAGCAGTTCTTC. Translated: CASSLASAGSYNEQFF. The variable domain in full, with the rest retrieved from reference TRBV5-4 and TRBJ2-1, is ETGVTQSPTHLIKTRGQQVTLRCSSQSGHNTVSWYQQALGQGPQFIFQYYREEENGRGNFPPRFSGLQFPNYSSELNVNALELDDSALYLCASSLASAGSYNEQFFGPGTRLTVL.

The V call is TRBV2, the J call TRBJ2-1; TRBD2 matches 10 bases. Germline CDR1 SNHLY, CDR2 FYNNEI. V shed 8 bases, J shed 7 bases, and the junction held 11 bases outside the gene matches. The CDR3 loop spans 15 amino acids. The CDR3 coding sequence is TGTGCCAGCCTCTTAGCGGGAGGTCGTTGGAATGAGCAGTTCTTC. It is translated as CASLLAGGRWNEQFF.

The chain carries TRBV7-9 and TRBJ2-3; 8 nucleotides match TRBD1. The CDR3 consists of 16 residues. The trim removed 5 bases at V and 2 bases at J, leaving 9 bases unmatched. CDR1 and CDR2 (germline): SEHNR, FQNEAQ (reference sequence). In DNA, the CDR3 is TGTGCCAGCAGCCCCTCCGGGACAGGATACACAGATACGCAGTATTTT. It specifies CASSPSGTGYTDTQYF. Using reference TRBV7-9 and TRBJ2-3 for the parts outside the CDR3, the full variable domain is DTGVSQNPRHKITKRGQNVTFRCDPISEHNRLYWYRQTLGQGPEFLTYFQNEAQLEKSRLLSDRFSAERPKGSFSTLEIQRTEQGDSAMYLCASSPSGTGYTDTQYFGPGTRLTVL.

The chain uses TRBV27 and TRBJ2-4; 8 bases line up with TRBD2. Germline assignment: CDR1 MNHEY and CDR2 SMNVEV (reference sequence). This CDR3 spans 14 amino acids. The V gene end was trimmed by 8 bases and the J gene end by 8 bases; junction bases not matched to a gene: 11. DNA of the CDR3: TGTGCCAGCGGGGATGGTCGGGGGGGGGACATTCAGTACTTC. The encoded protein is CASGDGRGGDIQYF.

V is TRBV28 and J is TRBJ2-5, with 11 bases lining up with TRBD2. Trimming took 6 bases from V and 5 from J; bases not matched to a gene: 8. Germline V gives CDR1 MDHEN, CDR2 SYDVKM. The CDR3 contains 15 residues. CDR3: CASRIAGGQWETQYF. As DNA, the CDR3 is TGTGCCAGCAGGATAGCGGGGGGGCAGTGGGAGACCCAGTACTTC.

This chain connects TRBV30 to TRBJ1-5; 7 bases map to TRBD1. Germline CDR1 is GTSNPN and CDR2 is SVGIG (reference sequence). V shed 0 bases and J 6 bases; nucleotides not matched to a gene: 8. The CDR3 runs to 15 residues. CDR3 nucleotide sequence: TGTGCCTGGAGTGTACTTGGTCAGGGGGGTCAGCCCCAGCATTTT. Its translation: CAWSVLGQGGQPQHF.

The chain carries TRBV28 and TRBJ2-1; 10 bases are shared with TRBD2. The CDR3 spans 15 residues. Germline CDR1 is MDHEN and CDR2 is SYDVKM. After removal of 10 bases from V and 6 bases from J, the junction contained 12 bases not matched to a gene. For the CDR3, the DNA is TGTGCCACAGAACTTAGGAGCGGGGGGGCCAATGAGCAGTTCTTC. Translated, it gives CATELRSGGANEQFF. The full variable domain, completed using reference TRBV28 and TRBJ2-1, is DVKVTQSSRYLVKRTGEKVFLECVQDMDHENMFWYRQDPGLGLRLIYFSYDVKMKEKGDIPEGYSVSREKKERFSLILESASTNQTSMYLCATELRSGGANEQFFGPGTRLTVL.

The rearrangement joins TRBV9 to TRBJ1-2, with 10 bases identical to TRBD1. V dropped 0 bases and J dropped 2; count of bases not matched to a gene: 13. Per the germline V gene, CDR1 is SGDLS and CDR2 is YYNGEE. This CDR3 is built from 19 residues. The CDR3 DNA reads as TGTGCCAGCAGCGTAGCTCGTAGCCCTAGGACAGGGGGGAACTATGGCTACACCTTC. It encodes CASSVARSPRTGGNYGYTF.

This clone was counted once. This chain connects TRBV7-2 to TRBJ2-3, with 7 bases matching TRBD2. Per the germline V gene, CDR1 is SGHTA and CDR2 is FQGNSA. Trimming removed 3 bases from V and 1 base from J; junction bases left unmatched: 4. The CDR3 totals 15 residues. This CDR3 is CASSFVRGGTDTQYF. DNA for the CDR3: TGTGCCAGCAGCTTCGTCCGGGGGGGCACAGATACGCAGTATTTT. Combining the CDR3 with reference TRBV7-2 and TRBJ2-3 gives the whole variable domain GAGVSQSPSNKVTEKGKDVELRCDPISGHTALYWYRQSLGQGLEFLIYFQGNSAPDKSGLPSDRFSAERTGGSVSTLTIQRTQQEDSAVYLCASSFVRGGTDTQYFGPGTRLTVL.

The J gene is TRBJ2-7, the V gene TRBV28, with 7 bases identical to TRBD1. Looked up from germline, CDR1 is MDHEN and CDR2 is SYDVKM. The CDR3 is made up of 14 amino acids. With 2 bases clipped from V and 4 bases from J, the junction kept 5 bases outside the gene matches. The CDR3 region has the DNA TGTGCCAGCAGTTTAAACGGACAGGAGTACGAGCAGTACTTC. It yields the protein CASSLNGQEYEQYF.

The chain joins TRBV5-1 to TRBJ1-2, with D maybe TRBD1 (6 bases). Trimming shortened V by 3 bases and J by 4 bases, and 13 bases separated the two germline ends. This CDR3 spans 14 amino acids. Germline assignment: CDR1 SGHRS and CDR2 YFSETQ. CDR3 in amino acids: CASSSGGGSYGYTF. CDR3 coding DNA: TGCGCCAGCAGCTCGGGAGGGGGGAGCTATGGCTACACCTTC. Drawing the rest from reference TRBV5-1 and TRBJ1-2, the complete variable domain is KAGVTQTPRYLIKTRGQQVTLSCSPISGHRSVSWYQQTPGQGLQFLFEYFSETQRNKGNFPGRFSGRQFSNSRSEMNVSTLELGDSALYLCASSSGGGSYGYTFGSGTRLTVV.